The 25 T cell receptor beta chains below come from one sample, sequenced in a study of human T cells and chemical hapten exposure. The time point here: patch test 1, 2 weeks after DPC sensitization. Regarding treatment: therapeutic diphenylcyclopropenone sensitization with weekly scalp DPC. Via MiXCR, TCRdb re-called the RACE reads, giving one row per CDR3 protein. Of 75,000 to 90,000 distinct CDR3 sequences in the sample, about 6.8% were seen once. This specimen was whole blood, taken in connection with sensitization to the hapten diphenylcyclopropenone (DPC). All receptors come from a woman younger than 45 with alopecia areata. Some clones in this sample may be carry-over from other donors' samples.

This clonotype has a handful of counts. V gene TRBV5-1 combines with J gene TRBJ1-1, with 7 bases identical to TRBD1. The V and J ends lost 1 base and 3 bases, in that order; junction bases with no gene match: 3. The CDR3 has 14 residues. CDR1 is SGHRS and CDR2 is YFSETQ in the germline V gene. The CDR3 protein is CASSLNRGHTEAFF. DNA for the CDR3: TGCGCCAGCAGCTTGAACAGGGGTCACACTGAAGCTTTCTTT.

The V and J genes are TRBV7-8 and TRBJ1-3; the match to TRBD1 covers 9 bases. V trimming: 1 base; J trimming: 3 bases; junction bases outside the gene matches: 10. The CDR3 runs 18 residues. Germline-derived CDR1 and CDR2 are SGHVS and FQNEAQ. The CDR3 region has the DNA TGTGCCAGCAGCTTAGGACAATGGGGGACAGGGATTGGAAACACCATATATTTT. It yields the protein CASSLGQWGTGIGNTIYF. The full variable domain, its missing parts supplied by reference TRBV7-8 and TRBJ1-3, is GAGVSQSPRYKVAKRGQDVALRCDPISGHVSLFWYQQALGQGPEFLTYFQNEAQLDKSGLPSDRFFAERPEGSVSTLKIQRTQQEDSAVYLCASSLGQWGTGIGNTIYFGEGSWLTVV.

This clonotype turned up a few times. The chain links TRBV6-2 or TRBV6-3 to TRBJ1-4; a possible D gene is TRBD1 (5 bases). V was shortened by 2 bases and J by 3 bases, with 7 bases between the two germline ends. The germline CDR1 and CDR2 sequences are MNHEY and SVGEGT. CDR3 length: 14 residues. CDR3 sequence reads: CASSYATANEKLFF. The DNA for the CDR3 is TGTGCCAGCAGTTACGCGACAGCTAATGAAAAACTGTTTTTT.

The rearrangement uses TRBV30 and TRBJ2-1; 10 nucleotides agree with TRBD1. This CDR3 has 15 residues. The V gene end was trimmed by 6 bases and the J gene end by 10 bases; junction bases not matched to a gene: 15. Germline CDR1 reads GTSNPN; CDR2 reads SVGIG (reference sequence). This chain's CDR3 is CACRGAGTGVREQFF. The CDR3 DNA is TGTGCCTGCCGAGGAGCCGGGACAGGGGTCCGCGAGCAGTTCTTC.

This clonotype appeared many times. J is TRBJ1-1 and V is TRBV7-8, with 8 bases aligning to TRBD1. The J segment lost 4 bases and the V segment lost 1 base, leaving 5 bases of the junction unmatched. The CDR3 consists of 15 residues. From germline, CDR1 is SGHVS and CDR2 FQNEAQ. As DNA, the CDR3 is TGTGCCAGCAGCTTAGATATCAGGGGGCTCACTGAAGCTTTCTTT. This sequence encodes CASSLDIRGLTEAFF.

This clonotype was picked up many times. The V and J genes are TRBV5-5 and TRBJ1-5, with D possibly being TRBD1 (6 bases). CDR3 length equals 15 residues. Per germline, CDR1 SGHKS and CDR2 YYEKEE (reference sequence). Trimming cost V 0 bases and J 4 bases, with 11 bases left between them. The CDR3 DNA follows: TGTGCCAGCAGCTTGGCCGGAAGGGGGAATCAGCCCCAGCATTTT. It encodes CASSLAGRGNQPQHF.

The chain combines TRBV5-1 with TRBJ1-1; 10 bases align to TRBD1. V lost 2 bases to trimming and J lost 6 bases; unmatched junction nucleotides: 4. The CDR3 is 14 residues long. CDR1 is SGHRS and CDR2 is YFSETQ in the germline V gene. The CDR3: CASSFGTGEAEAFF. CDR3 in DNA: TGCGCCAGCAGCTTTGGGACAGGGGAGGCTGAAGCTTTCTTT. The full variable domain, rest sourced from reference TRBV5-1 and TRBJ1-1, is KAGVTQTPRYLIKTRGQQVTLSCSPISGHRSVSWYQQTPGQGLQFLFEYFSETQRNKGNFPGRFSGRQFSNSRSEMNVSTLELGDSALYLCASSFGTGEAEAFFGQGTRLTVV.

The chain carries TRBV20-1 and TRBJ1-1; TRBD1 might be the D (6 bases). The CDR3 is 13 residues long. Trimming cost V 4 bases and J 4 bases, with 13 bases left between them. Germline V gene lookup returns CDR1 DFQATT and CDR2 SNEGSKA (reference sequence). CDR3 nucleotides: TGCAGTGCTACAGGGGACGGGTCCACTGAAGCTTTCTTT. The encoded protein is CSATGDGSTEAFF.

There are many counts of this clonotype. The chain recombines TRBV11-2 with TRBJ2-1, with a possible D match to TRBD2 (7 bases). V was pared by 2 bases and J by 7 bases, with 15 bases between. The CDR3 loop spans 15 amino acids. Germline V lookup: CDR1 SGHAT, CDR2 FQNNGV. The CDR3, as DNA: TGTGCCAGCAGCTTATTGGGGGGGGCCAATAATGAGCAGTTCTTC. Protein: CASSLLGGANNEQFF.

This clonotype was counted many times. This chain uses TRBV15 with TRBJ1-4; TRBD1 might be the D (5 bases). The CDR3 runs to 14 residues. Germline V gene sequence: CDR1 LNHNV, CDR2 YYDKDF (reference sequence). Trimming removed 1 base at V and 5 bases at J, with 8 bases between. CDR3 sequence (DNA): TGTGCCACCAGCAGAGTCGGGGGGAATGAAAAACTGTTTTTT. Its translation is CATSRVGGNEKLFF.

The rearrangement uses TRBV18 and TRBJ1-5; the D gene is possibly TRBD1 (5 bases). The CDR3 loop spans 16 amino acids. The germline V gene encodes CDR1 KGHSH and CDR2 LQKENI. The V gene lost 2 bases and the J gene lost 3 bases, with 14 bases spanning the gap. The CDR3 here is CASSPNPPGPNQPQHF. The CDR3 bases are TGTGCCAGCTCACCAAACCCCCCGGGACCCAATCAGCCCCAGCATTTT.

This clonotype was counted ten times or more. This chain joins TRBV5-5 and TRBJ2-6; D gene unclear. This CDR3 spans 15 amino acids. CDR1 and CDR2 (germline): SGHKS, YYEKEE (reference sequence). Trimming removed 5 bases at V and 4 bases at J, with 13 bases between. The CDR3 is CASRNLVSGANVLTF. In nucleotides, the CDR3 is TGTGCCAGCAGGAACCTAGTCTCCGGGGCCAACGTCCTGACTTTC.

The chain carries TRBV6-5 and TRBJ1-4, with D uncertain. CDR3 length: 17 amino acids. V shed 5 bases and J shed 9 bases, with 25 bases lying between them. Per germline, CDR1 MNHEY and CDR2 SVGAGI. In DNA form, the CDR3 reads TGTGCCAGCAGTAAGGGTCGGATCAGCGGGTTCGACAAAAAACTGTTTTTT. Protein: CASSKGRISGFDKKLFF.

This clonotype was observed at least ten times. The chain's CDR3 is CASSSGENTEAFF. The DNA for the CDR3 is TGTGCCAGCAGTTCAGGGGAGAACACTGAAGCTTTCTTT. This chain uses TRBV6-1 with TRBJ1-1, with a weak D call TRBD1 (6 bases). From germline, CDR1 is MNHNS and CDR2 SASEGT. The CDR3 runs to 13 residues. Trimming cost V 5 bases and J 1 base, with 8 bases left between them.

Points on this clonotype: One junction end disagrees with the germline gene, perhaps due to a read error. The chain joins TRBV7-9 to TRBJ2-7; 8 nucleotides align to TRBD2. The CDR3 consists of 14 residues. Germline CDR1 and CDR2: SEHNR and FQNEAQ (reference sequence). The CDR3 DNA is TGTGTCAGCAGCCCCCCGGGAGCGGGGGACGAGCAGTACTTC. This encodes CVSSPPGAGDEQYF.

DNA for the CDR3: TGTGCCTGCGAGTGGGATACGCAGTATTTT. Translation: CACEWDTQYF. This chain connects TRBV30 to TRBJ2-3, with D unclear. Trimming took off 6 bases at V and 6 bases at J, with 7 bases between the two ends. The germline CDR1 and CDR2 sequences are GTSNPN and SVGIG (reference sequence). The CDR3 is made up of 10 amino acids.

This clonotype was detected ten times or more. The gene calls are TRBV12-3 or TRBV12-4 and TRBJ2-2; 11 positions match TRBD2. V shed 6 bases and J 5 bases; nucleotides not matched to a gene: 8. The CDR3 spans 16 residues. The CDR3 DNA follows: TGTGCCAGCAGCCACGATAGCGGGGGGGCTACCGGGGAGCTGTTTTTT. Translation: CASSHDSGGATGELFF.

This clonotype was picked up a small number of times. Here the CDR3 DNA reads TGTGCCAGCAGTTGGGACAAGTCTCAGCCCCAGCATTTT. As protein: CASSWDKSQPQHF. The chain joins TRBV6-5 to TRBJ1-5; D is perhaps TRBD1 (6 bases). Germline CDR1 is MNHEY and CDR2 is SVGAGI. V lost 4 bases, J lost 6 bases, and 10 bases lay in between. The CDR3 has 13 amino acids.

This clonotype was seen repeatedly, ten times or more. The CDR3 sequence is CSARTGESLGQPQHF. CDR3 in DNA: TGCAGTGCTAGGACAGGGGAAAGTTTGGGTCAGCCCCAGCATTTT. V is TRBV20-1 and J is TRBJ1-5; 8 bases fit TRBD1. With 3 bases clipped from V and 6 bases from J, the junction kept 10 bases outside the gene matches. Germline V gene sequence: CDR1 DFQATT, CDR2 SNEGSKA (reference sequence). The CDR3 consists of 15 residues.

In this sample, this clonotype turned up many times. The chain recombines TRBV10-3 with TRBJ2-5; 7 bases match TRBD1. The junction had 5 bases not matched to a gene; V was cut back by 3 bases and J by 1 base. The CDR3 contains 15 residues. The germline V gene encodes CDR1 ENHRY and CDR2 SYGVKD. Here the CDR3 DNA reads TGTGCCATCAGTGACGTGCGGACAGGCCAAGAGACCCAGTACTTC. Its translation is CAISDVRTGQETQYF.

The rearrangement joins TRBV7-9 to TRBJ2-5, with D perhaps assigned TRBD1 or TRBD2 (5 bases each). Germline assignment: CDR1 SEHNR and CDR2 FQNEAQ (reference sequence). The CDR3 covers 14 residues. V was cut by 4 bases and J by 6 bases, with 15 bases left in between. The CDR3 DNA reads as TGTGCCAGCAGCTGGGGGATAGGCAGCCAGACCCAGTACTTC. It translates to CASSWGIGSQTQYF.

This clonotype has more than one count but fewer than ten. The DNA for the CDR3 is TGCGCCAGCAGCTGGGGCTCCTGGGGGGGGTATGAAGCTTTCTTT. Its protein is CASSWGSWGGYEAFF. This chain joins TRBV5-1 and TRBJ1-1, with D possibly matching TRBD1 (5 bases). V shed 3 bases and J shed 7 bases, with 19 bases lying between them. The CDR3 runs to 15 residues. Per the germline V gene, CDR1 is SGHRS and CDR2 is YFSETQ.

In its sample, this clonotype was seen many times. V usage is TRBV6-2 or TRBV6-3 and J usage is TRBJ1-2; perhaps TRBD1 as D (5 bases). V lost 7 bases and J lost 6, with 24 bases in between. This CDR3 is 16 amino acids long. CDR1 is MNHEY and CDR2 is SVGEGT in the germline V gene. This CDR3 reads CASISRLRGLRDGYTF. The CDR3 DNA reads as TGTGCCAGCATATCAAGACTGAGGGGCCTTAGAGATGGCTACACCTTC.

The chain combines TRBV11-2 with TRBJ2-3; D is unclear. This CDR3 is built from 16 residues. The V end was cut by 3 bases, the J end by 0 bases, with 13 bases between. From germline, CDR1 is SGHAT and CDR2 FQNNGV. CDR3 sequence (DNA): TGTGCCAGCAGCTTCCGGACCCGTATAAGCACAGATACGCAGTATTTT. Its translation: CASSFRTRISTDTQYF.

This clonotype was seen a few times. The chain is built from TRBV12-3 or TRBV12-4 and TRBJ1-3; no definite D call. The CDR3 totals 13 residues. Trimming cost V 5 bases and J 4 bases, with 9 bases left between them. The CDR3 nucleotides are TGTGCCAGCAGTCCGAGCATCGGAAACACCATATATTTT. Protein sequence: CASSPSIGNTIYF.